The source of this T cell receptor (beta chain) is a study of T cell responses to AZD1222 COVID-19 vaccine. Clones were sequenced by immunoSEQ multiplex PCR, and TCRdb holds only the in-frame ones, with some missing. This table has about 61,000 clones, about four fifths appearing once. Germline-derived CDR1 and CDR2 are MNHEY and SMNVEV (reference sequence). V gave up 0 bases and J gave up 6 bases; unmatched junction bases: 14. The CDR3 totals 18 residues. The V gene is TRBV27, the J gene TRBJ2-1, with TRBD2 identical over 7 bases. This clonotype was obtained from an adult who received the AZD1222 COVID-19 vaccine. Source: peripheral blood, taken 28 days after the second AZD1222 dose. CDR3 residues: CASSLSIGSGYRINEQFF. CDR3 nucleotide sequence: TGTGCCAGCAGTTTATCGATTGGTAGCGGGTACCGCATCAATGAGCAGTTCTTC.